The TCR beta chain under discussion was sequenced for a study of blood T cell repertoires in COVID-19. Germline loops: CDR1 SEHNR, CDR2 FQNEAQ (reference sequence). Unmatched junction bases numbered 4, after V lost 4 bases and J lost 3 bases. The CDR3 covers 16 residues. Sequenced by immunoSEQ multiplex PCR; TCRdb stores in-frame clones only, minus some. Among fewer than 500,000 clones listed, 85% to 90% were seen once. The origin of this receptor is a woman in her twenties or thirties with acute or convalescent COVID-19. The rearrangement joins TRBV7-9 to TRBJ2-2; 11 bases fit TRBD2. Sequenced sample: peripheral blood. The DNA for the CDR3 is TGTGCCAGCAGCTCCTTAGCGGGGGGGCACACCGGGGAGCTGTTTTTT. Its protein product is CASSSLAGGHTGELFF.